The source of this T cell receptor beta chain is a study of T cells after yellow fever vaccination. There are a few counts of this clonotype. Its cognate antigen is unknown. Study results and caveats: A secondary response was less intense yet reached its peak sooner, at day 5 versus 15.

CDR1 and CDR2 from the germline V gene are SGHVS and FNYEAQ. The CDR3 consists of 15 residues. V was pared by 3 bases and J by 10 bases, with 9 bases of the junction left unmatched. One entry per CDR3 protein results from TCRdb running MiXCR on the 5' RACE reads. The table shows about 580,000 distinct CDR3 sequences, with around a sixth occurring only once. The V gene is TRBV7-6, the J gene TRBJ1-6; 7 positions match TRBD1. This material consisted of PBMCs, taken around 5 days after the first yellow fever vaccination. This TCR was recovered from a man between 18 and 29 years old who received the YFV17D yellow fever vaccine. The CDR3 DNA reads TGTGCCAGCAGCTTCGGACAGGCCCTTAGCTCACCCCTCCACTTT. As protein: CASSFGQALSSPLHF.